The clone carrying this TCR beta chain was detected ten times or more. Trimming pared 1 base from V and 0 bases from J, leaving 11 bases between. The germline CDR1 and CDR2 sequences are SGHVS and FQNEAQ. The CDR3 is 16 amino acids. The data were taken from a study of T-cell reconstitution after alpha-beta-depleted transplantation in children. TCRbeta library preparation incorporated unique molecular identifiers. TCRdb passed the PCR reads through MiXCR, listing each CDR3 protein once. The sample lists approximately 520,000 distinct CDR3 sequences; approximately 10% were seen once. This sequence originates from a female patient aged 2-9 years who had a stem cell transplant for aplastic anemia, so the T cells may come from the graft donor. The rearrangement joins TRBV7-8 to TRBJ2-3, with D unclear. The sequencing used PBMCs, mostly from graft donor cells, collected 180 days after TCRalphabeta/CD19-depleted stem cell transplant. DNA for the CDR3: TGTGCCAGCAGCTTAGAATTAGCTAGGAGCACAGATACGCAGTATTTT. This translates into CASSLELARSTDTQYF.